This TCR beta chain was recorded in a study of identical twins (dated by TCRdb to the mid-2010s). The study in broad terms: TCR alpha and beta repertoires from monozygotic twins, unrelated adults of various ages and cord blood were deep-sequenced to test whether fetal clonotypes persist. Replicate twin experiments were performed at different times using different library preparation protocols to rule out contamination.

CDR1 and CDR2 are read off the germline V gene as SGHTA and FQGNSA. From its cysteine to its phenylalanine, the CDR3 spans 13 amino acids. This entry keeps only the CDR3 DNA: 39 bases, framed from base 1. After removal of 4 bases from V and 6 bases from J, the junction retains 2 bases not matched to a gene. The paper's findings and limits, for the study overall: Conclusions relied on cross-sectional statistical analysis, since the same donors could not be followed over many years. Zero-insertion analyses could be partly confounded by invariant T cells such as MAIT and iNKT, although diverse VJ usage argued against such confounding for most clonotypes. In monozygotic twins, recombination models systematically underestimated out-of-frame TCR alpha sharing, but the models matched the sharing seen between unrelated individuals. Abundant cord blood beta clonotypes carried fewer insertions; young adult naive repertoires showed a weaker similar trend, while memory repertoires showed none. Compared with coincidental sharing between unrelated individuals, out-of-frame TCR alpha sequences shared between twins had an excess of sequences with low generation probability. A weaker excess of twin sharing was found in beta out-of-frame sequences because the signal-to-noise ratio was lowered by fewer shared sequences.

Receptors were amplified or captured by 5' RACE. Sequencing took place on an Illumina HiSeq 2000. A universal primer binding site was introduced by template switching, and a unique molecular identifier was present in the final cDNA, enabling accurate counting of TCR cDNA molecules. Specific primers in the conserved constant-segment region were used to synthesize first-strand cDNA for TCR alpha and beta chains. To control for contamination, every cDNA library carried two barcodes: a SMART-Mk sample barcode plus Illumina barcodes. TruSeq adapter sequences along with Illumina sample barcodes were introduced in two successive PCR steps. The Illumina HiSeq platform was used with custom primers to sequence TCR alpha and beta cDNA libraries. On the authors' methods: MiGEC processed the raw reads to extract unique molecular identifiers, while MiXCR was used to determine the CDR3 positions. Recombination models were inferred per individual with the repgenHMM and IGoR tools using an EM algorithm. Shared clonotype analysis was performed with the tcR package in R, normalizing sharing by the product of cloneset sizes. To study raw recombination free of thymic and clonal selection effects, out-of-frame nonproductive sequences were analyzed. TCRdb passed the public sequencing reads through fastp at Q25 and MiXCR, retaining productive beta sequences. One record per CDR3 amino acid sequence lists the most common genes and DNA. TCRdb assigned the V and J calls; the authors' analysis was not used. The sample records under 300,000 distinct CDR3 sequences, about 14% of which are singletons. Jointly, the top ten make up approximately 9.3% of the sample.

All donors were healthy Caucasians. Miltenyi CD45RO+ enrichment and human naive T-cell isolation kits were used to isolate memory (CD45RO+) and naive T cells from PBMC. This clonotype was detected a few times. Its recognized antigen is unknown. The input lacks base qualities; no much larger clone sits a single base away. The sequenced sample consisted of memory (CD45RO+) T cells sorted from blood. The cell subset or site tag for this specimen amounts to: CD45RO+ enriched T cells. This chain is built from TRBV7-2 and TRBJ1-5; 8 bases in the junction line up with TRBD1. This sequence originates from a young woman in good health. Here the CDR3 is given as CASSSQGVQPQHF. The DNA sequence reads TGTGCCAGCAGCTCACAGGGGGTTCAGCCCCAGCATTTT.